This T cell receptor beta chain was sequenced for a study of CD8+ T cells in alopecia areata. About this clone itself: The target antigen is unknown.

Treatment of the sample: oral pan-JAK inhibitor, 5-10 mg twice daily. The length of the CDR3 is 14 residues. V was shortened by 5 bases and J by 0 bases, with 10 bases between the two germline ends. The germline CDR1 and CDR2 sequences are SEHNR and FQNEAQ (reference sequence). The study, taken as a whole, reports: Scalp clonality decreased significantly with tofacitinib, and so did expanded CD8+ clones among the top 100. Patients showed less clear TCR sequence sharing than mice, possibly partly because of HLA diversity. In scalp and blood, many expanded lesional clones persisted during tofacitinib. The link between baseline CD8+ expansion and response remains uncertain with one nonresponder.

Once RNA had been extracted, it was reverse transcribed into cDNA to act as the sequencing template. This table comes from immunoSEQ multiplex PCR, and its TCRdb copy is limited to in-frame clones, with some not included. This sample has around 110,000 clones, with about 83% found just once. The chain uses TRBV7-9 and TRBJ2-5, with D perhaps matching TRBD2 (5 bases). This TCR was sampled from a human donor with alopecia areata. This specimen was CD8+ T cells sorted from blood, taken at week 24, from a patient treated with tofacitinib. CDR3 sequence: CASSHTGNQETQYF. The CDR3, as DNA: TGTGCCAGCAGCCACACGGGGAACCAAGAGACCCAGTACTTC.